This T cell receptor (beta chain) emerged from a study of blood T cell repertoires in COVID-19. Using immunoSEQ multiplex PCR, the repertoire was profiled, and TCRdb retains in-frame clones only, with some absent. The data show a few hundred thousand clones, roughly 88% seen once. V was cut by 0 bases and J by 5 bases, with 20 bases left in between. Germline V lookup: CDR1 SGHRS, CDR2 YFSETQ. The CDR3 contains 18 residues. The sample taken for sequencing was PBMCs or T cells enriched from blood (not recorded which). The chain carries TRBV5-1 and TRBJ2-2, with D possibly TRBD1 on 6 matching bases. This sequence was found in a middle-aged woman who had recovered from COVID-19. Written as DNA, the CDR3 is TGCGCCAGCAGCTTGGCCGGGTACAGGGTTTCTTCAACCGGGGAGCTGTTTTTT. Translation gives CASSLAGYRVSSTGELFF.